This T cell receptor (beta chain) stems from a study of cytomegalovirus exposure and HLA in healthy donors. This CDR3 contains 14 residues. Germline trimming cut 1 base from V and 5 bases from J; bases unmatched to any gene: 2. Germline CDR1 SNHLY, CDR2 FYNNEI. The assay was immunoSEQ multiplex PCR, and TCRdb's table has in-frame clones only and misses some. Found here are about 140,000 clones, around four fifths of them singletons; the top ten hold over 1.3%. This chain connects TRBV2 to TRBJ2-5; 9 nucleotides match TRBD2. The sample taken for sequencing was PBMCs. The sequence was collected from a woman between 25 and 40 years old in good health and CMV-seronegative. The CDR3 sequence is CASSEGLAGETQYF. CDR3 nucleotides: TGTGCCAGCAGTGAAGGCCTAGCGGGGGAGACCCAGTACTTC.